The 3 T cell receptor beta chains below all came from one sample that was sequenced in a study of T cell responses to AZD1222 COVID-19 vaccine. The protocol was immunoSEQ multiplex PCR, while the TCRdb copy is restricted to in-frame clones and leaves out a portion. The sample shows 90,000 to 110,000 clones, 88% of them seen only once. Material: peripheral blood, obtained on day 0 of MenACWY control vaccination. The receptor source for this set is an adult in good health.

J is TRBJ2-2 and V is TRBV10-2, with a weak D call TRBD2 (6 bases). The germline V gene encodes CDR1 WSHSY and CDR2 SAAADI. This CDR3 is built from 14 residues. Trimming cost V 5 bases and J 3 bases, with 10 bases left between them. The CDR3 here is CASSHGGYTGELFF. The DNA for the CDR3 is TGCGCCAGCAGTCACGGGGGATACACCGGGGAGCTGTTTTTT.

In this sample, this clone turned up once. The chain employs TRBV28 and TRBJ1-2; D is perhaps TRBD1 (6 bases). The CDR3 sequence is 18 residues long. V was cut by 6 bases and J by 0 bases, with 23 bases left in between. In germline, CDR1 is MDHEN, CDR2 SYDVKM. The DNA for the CDR3 is TGTGCCAGCAGCAATCCGGGACACCGACTCCTTACTAACTATGGCTACACCTTC. Translation: CASSNPGHRLLTNYGYTF.

V gene TRBV4-1 combines with J gene TRBJ2-6; possible D gene TRBD1, 5 bases. The germline V gene has CDR1 MGHRA and CDR2 YSYEKL. The CDR3 has 16 residues. The V end was cut by 0 bases, the J end by 3 bases, with 9 bases between. The CDR3, as DNA: TGCGCCAGCAGCCAAGAGGCGACAGTTGGGGCCAACGTCCTGACTTTC. This gives the protein CASSQEATVGANVLTF.